The 8 T cell receptor beta chains given below trace back to one sample, sequenced in a study of post-analysis software for immune sequencing data (dated by TCRdb to between 2015 and 2017). Here is what the overall study found, with its caveats: Significantly higher frequencies in patients than in controls were found for roughly 5 TRBV segments, including TRBV5-6, TRBV5-1 and TRBV20-1.

No antigen is known for these receptors. The protocol used for the library was PCR. The sequencing machine was an Illumina HiSeq 2500. To reduce PCR and sequencing biases, unique molecular identifiers were built into the TCR beta cDNA libraries. In TCRdb, the public reads were trimmed at Q25 with fastp and aligned with MiXCR, with productive beta chains retained. For every CDR3 protein sequence, its rows merge into one entry that carries the most common genes and DNA. This sample holds roughly 410,000 distinct CDR3 sequences; around a third were observed only once. Of the sample, about an eighth falls within the top ten clones. The specimen sequenced was blood. The origin of the receptors is a girl between 5 and 17 years old with multiple sclerosis.

The chain uses TRBV20-1 and TRBJ2-7, with TRBD1 matching over 8 bases. Germline trimming cut 5 bases from V and 3 bases from J; bases unmatched to any gene: 12. CDR1 is DFQATT and CDR2 is SNEGSKA in the germline V gene (reference sequence). The CDR3 extends over 15 amino acids. The CDR3: CSAFSQDRGSYEQYF. The CDR3 coding sequence is TGCAGTGCTTTTAGTCAAGACAGGGGCAGCTACGAGCAGTACTTC.

This clonotype was recorded a few times. The gene calls are TRBV6-5 and TRBJ2-1; D possibly uses TRBD1 or TRBD2 (6 bases each). The ends were cut back, 4 bases at V and 7 bases at J, with 17 bases in the middle. Per germline, CDR1 MNHEY and CDR2 SVGAGI. The CDR3 runs 15 residues. CDR3 residues: CASSSLEGVANEQFF. The CDR3 nucleotides read TGTGCCAGCAGTTCCTTGGAGGGGGTCGCGAATGAGCAGTTCTTC.

The CDR3 loop is CASSQDWVTRPVLSTDTQYF. As DNA, the CDR3 is TGTGCCAGCAGCCAAGATTGGGTGACGAGGCCGGTCCTTAGCACAGATACGCAGTATTTT. The V call is TRBV3-1, the J call TRBJ2-3; D remains ambiguous. The CDR3 consists of 20 residues. Trimming shortened V by 0 bases and J by 0 bases, and 22 bases separated the two germline ends. Germline CDR1 and CDR2: LGHDT and YNNKEL (reference sequence).

The DNA for the CDR3 is TGTGCCAGCAGTATGACAGGGGGGAGGGAGACCCAGTACTTC. Encoded protein: CASSMTGGRETQYF. The chain is built from TRBV12-3 or TRBV12-4 and TRBJ2-5, with 9 bases lining up with TRBD1. CDR3 length: 14 amino acids. V trimming: 5 bases; J trimming: 5 bases; junction bases outside the gene matches: 6.

The chain recombines TRBV14 with TRBJ2-1; maybe TRBD2 (6 bases). The CDR3 consists of 18 residues. Per germline, CDR1 SGHDN and CDR2 FVKESK. Deletions cut 4 bases from V and 6 bases from J, with 25 bases between. The CDR3 nucleotides are TGTGCCAGCAGCCCCGGATCGCTCGGAAGTCTAGCGATCAATGAGCAGTTCTTC. It codes for CASSPGSLGSLAINEQFF.

This chain connects TRBV20-1 to TRBJ1-1; the D gene is possibly TRBD1 (5 bases). Germline V gene data show CDR1 as DFQATT and CDR2 as SNEGSKA (reference sequence). V was pared by 6 bases and J by 4 bases, with 9 bases between. The CDR3 runs 11 residues. CDR3 protein: CSATVSTEAFF. DNA of the CDR3: TGCAGTGCGACAGTAAGCACTGAAGCTTTCTTT.

This sequence joins TRBV9 and TRBJ2-1, with TRBD1 identical over 7 bases. CDR3 length: 13 amino acids. CDR1 is SGDLS and CDR2 is YYNGEE in the germline V gene. V trimming: 3 bases; J trimming: 8 bases; junction bases outside the gene matches: 5. The CDR3 is CASSAGQTYEQFF. DNA for the CDR3: TGTGCCAGCAGCGCGGGACAGACCTATGAGCAGTTCTTC.

The chain employs TRBV12-3 or TRBV12-4 and TRBJ2-1; weak D call: TRBD1 (8 bases). The length of the CDR3 is 17 residues. The germline V and J ends were trimmed by 5 bases and 8 bases, with 25 bases remaining between them. The CDR3 reads CASSTGQGGGRGDEQFF. CDR3 nucleotides: TGTGCCAGCAGTACCGGACAGGGTGGGGGCCGGGGGGATGAGCAGTTCTTC.